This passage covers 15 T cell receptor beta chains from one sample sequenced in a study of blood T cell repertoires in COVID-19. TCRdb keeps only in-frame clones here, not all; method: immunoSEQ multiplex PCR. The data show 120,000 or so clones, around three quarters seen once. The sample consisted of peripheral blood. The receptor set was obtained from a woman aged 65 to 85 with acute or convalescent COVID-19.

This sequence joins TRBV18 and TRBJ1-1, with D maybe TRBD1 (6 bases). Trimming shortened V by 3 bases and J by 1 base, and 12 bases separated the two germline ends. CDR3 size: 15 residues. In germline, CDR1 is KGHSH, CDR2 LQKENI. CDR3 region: CASSPPGHTNTEAFF. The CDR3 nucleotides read TGTGCCAGCTCACCCCCGGGACATACGAACACTGAAGCTTTCTTT.

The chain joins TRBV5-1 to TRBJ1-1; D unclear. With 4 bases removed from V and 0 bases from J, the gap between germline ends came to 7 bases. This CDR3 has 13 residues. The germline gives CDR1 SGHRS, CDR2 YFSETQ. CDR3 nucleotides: TGCGCCAGCAGCCTCGTCGTGAACACTGAAGCTTTCTTT. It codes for CASSLVVNTEAFF.

The CDR3: CASNSGLAGSEQFF. Written as DNA, the CDR3 is TGTGCCAGCAACTCGGGACTAGCGGGAAGTGAGCAGTTCTTC. The chain couples TRBV19 to TRBJ2-1, with TRBD2 matching over 13 bases. V gave up 9 bases and J gave up 9 bases; unmatched junction bases: 8. Germline CDR1 and CDR2: LNHDA and SQIVND (reference sequence). There are 14 residues in the CDR3.

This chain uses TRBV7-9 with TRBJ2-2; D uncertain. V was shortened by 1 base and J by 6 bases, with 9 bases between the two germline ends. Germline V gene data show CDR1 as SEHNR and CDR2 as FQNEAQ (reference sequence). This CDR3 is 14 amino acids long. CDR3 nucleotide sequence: TGTGCCAGCAGCTTAGTCGGGTACTCCGGGGAGCTGTTTTTT. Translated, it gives CASSLVGYSGELFF.

The CDR3 region is CASSRQVNYGYTF. DNA for the CDR3: TGTGCCAGCAGCCGACAGGTGAACTATGGCTACACCTTC. This sequence joins TRBV3-1 (or the pseudogene TRBV3-2) and TRBJ1-2; TRBD1 might be the D (6 bases). Per germline, CDR1 LGHDT and CDR2 YNNKEL (reference sequence). Trimming took off 4 bases at V and 2 bases at J, with 8 bases between the two ends. This CDR3 has 13 amino acids.

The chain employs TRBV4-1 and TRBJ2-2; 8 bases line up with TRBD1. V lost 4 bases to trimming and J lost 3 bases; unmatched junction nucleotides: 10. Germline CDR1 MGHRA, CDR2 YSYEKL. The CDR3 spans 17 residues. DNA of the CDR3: TGCGCCAGCAGCCTCCTTCAGGGGGCTGCTGACACCGGGGAGCTGTTTTTT. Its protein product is CASSLLQGAADTGELFF.

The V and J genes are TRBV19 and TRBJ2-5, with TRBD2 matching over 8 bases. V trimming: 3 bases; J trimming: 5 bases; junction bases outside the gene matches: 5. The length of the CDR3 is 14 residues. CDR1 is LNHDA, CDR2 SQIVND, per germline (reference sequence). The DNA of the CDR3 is TGTGCCAGTAGTATTTGGACTAGCTCCGAGACCCAGTACTTC. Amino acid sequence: CASSIWTSSETQYF.

CDR3 loop: CASSYNREPGELFF. CDR3 nucleotides: TGTGCCAGCAGTTACAACAGGGAGCCCGGGGAGCTGTTTTTT. This sequence joins TRBV27 and TRBJ2-2; a weak D match, TRBD1 (6 bases). CDR1 is MNHEY and CDR2 is SMNVEV in the germline V gene (reference sequence). Deletions cut 4 bases from V and 6 bases from J, with 12 bases between. This CDR3 region has 14 residues.

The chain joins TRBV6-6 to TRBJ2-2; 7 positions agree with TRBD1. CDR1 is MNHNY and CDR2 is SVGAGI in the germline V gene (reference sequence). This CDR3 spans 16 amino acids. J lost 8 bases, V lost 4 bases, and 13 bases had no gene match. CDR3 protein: CASSLDTRQGSGELFF. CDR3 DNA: TGTGCCAGCAGTTTAGATACCCGACAGGGAAGTGGGGAGCTGTTTTTT.

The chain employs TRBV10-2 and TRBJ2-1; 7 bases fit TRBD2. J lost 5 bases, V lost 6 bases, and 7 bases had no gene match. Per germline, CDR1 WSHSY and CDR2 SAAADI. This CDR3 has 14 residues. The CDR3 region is CASRHIGRNNEQFF. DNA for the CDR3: TGCGCCAGCAGACATATCGGGAGGAACAATGAGCAGTTCTTC.

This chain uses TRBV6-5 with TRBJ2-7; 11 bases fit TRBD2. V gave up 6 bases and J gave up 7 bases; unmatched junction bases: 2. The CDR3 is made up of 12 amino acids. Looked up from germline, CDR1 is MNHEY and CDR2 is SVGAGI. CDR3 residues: CASSRLAGEQYF. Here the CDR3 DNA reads TGTGCCAGCAGCCGACTAGCGGGAGAGCAGTACTTC.

The CDR3 here is CASSFDPPGTGGTNEKLFF. The CDR3 bases are TGCGCCAGCAGCTTTGATCCGCCCGGGACAGGGGGGACTAATGAAAAACTGTTTTTT. The rearrangement joins TRBV5-1 to TRBJ1-4, with TRBD1 identical over 11 bases. The CDR3 totals 19 residues. Germline lookup yields CDR1 SGHRS and CDR2 YFSETQ. The V segment lost 2 bases and the J segment 2 bases; nucleotides outside the gene matches: 11.

This chain's CDR3 is CASRGQGGNNSPLHF. CDR3 in DNA: TGCGCCAGCAGGGGACAGGGAGGCAATAATTCACCCCTCCACTTT. The V call is TRBV5-1, the J call TRBJ1-6; 9 nucleotides match TRBD1. After removal of 5 bases from V and 5 bases from J, the junction contained 5 bases not matched to a gene. CDR3 length: 15 residues. Germline V lookup: CDR1 SGHRS, CDR2 YFSETQ.

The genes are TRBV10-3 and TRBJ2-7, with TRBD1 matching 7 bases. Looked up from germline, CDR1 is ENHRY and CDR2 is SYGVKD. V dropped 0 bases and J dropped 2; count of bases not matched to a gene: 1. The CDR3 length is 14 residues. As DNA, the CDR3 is TGTGCCATCAGTGAGTCAGGGACAGCCTACGAGCAGTACTTC. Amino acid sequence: CAISESGTAYEQYF.

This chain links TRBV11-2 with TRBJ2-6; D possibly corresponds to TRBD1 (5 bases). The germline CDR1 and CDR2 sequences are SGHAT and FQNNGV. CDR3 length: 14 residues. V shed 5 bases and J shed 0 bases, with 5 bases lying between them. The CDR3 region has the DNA TGTGCCAGCAGCGGACACTCTGGGGCCAACGTCCTGACTTTC. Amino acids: CASSGHSGANVLTF.